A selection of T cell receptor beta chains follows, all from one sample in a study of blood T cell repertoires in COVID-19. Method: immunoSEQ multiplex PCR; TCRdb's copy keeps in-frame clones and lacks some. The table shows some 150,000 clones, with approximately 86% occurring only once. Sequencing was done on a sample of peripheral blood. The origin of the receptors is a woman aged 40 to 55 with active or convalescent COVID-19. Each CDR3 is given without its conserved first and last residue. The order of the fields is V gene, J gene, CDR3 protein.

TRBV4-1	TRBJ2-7	ASSHESTGGYEQY
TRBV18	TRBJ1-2	ATTLDTNYGYT
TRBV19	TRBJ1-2	ASIGRESSYGYT
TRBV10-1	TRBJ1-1	ASSEGGGSDAF
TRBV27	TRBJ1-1	ASSLLTGTGMNTEAF
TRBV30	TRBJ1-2	ACRGGHLLRYT
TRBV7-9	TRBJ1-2	ASSLDRGRPYGYT
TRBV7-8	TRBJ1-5	ASSFFVPGATAQPQH
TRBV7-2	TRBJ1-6	ASSLGPGGYNSPLH
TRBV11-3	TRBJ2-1	ASSLGGQNNEQF
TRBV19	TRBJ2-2	ASKTTGGAPTGELF
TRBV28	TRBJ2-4	ASSTAQNIQY
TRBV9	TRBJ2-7	ASSAELAGSYEQY
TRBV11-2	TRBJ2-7	ASSLAGQAYEQY
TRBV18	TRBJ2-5	ASSPGQRFQETQY
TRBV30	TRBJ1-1	AGDRGAF
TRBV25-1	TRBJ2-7	ASSDYGGTYEQY
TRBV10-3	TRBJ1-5	AISGRSDQPQH
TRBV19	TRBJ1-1	ATRDRMNTEAF
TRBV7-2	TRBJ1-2	ASSLGATGLNYGYT
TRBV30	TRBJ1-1	AWSSGRVMNTEAF
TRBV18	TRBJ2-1	ASSPPSGGASNEQF
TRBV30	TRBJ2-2	ARDRAGTGELF
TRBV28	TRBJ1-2	ASSLGQNYGYT
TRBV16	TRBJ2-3	ASTPRGQAGADTQY
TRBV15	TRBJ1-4	ATSLGLGTVNEKLF
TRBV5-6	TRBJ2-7	ASSLMLGTSAYEQY
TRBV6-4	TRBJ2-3	ASSEASGTDTQY
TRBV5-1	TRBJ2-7	ASSFGGVTYEQY
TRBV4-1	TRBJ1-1	ASKRQGAQEAF
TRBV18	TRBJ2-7	ASSPDSREQY
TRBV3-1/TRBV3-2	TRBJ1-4	ASSFTTGTGGSWKLF
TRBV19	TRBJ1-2	ASSSLGTLSESYT
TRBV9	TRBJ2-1	ASSVALAGGNNEQF
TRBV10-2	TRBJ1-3	ASSSTKSGSGNTIY
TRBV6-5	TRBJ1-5	ASRSGGQGDQPQH
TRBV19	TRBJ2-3	ASSNYPGLAGDTQY
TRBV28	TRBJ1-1	ASSWGQPNTEAF
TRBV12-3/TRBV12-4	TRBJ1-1	ASSPGQNTEAF
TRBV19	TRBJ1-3	ASSPPGFSSGNTIY
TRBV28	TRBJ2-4	ASSGTVTANIQY
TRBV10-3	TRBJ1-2	AISDPGVGYT
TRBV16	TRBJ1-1	ASSQYFANRGKNTEAF
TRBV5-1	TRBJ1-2	ASSFGTGLGYT
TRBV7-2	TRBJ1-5	ASSFFNQPQH
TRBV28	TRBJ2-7	ASSLLLAGTPEQY